Listed below are T cell receptor beta chains from one sample, sequenced in a study of cytomegalovirus exposure and HLA in healthy donors. Sequencing used immunoSEQ multiplex PCR; TCRdb keeps in-frame clones, though not all of them. This sample has approximately 150,000 clones, with roughly 80% found just once. Sequenced input: PBMCs. These receptors originate from a man under 40 in good health and CMV-seronegative. Each CDR3 is given with its conserved first and last residue. A D gene is named only where the DNA matches it firmly. Clone size is stated in some rows and not others, as once, few, many or a class when expanded.

TRBV27	TRBD2	NA	TRBJ2-1	CASRKAGGPYNEQFF	TGTGCCAGCAGGAAAGCGGGAGGTCCGTACAATGAGCAGTTCTTC
TRBV7-9	TRBD1	NA	TRBJ2-3	CASSRQGPDTDTQYF	TGTGCCAGCAGCCGACAGGGCCCCGACACAGATACGCAGTATTTT
TRBV18	NA	NA	TRBJ1-1	CASSPPGVMNTEAFF	TGTGCCAGCTCACCACCAGGAGTAATGAACACTGAAGCTTTCTTT
TRBV25-1	TRBD1	NA	TRBJ2-2	CASSVGTGVTGELFF	TGTGCCAGCAGTGTTGGGACAGGGGTCACCGGGGAGCTGTTTTTT
TRBV28	NA	NA	TRBJ1-6	CASTPPGLEIDSPLHF	TGTGCCAGCACCCCCCCAGGGCTAGAAATAGATTCACCCCTCCACTTT
TRBV4-2	NA	NA	TRBJ1-1	CASSQLGGGRVIRTEAFF	TGTGCCAGCAGCCAACTTGGGGGGGGCCGAGTGATTCGGACTGAAGCTTTCTTT
TRBV6-5	NA	NA	TRBJ2-1	CASSYEDWGQGEQFF	TGTGCCAGCAGTTACGAGGATTGGGGGCAGGGTGAGCAGTTCTTC
TRBV27	TRBD2	NA	TRBJ2-1	CASSALILAGGLKEQFF	TGTGCCAGCAGTGCCCTAATCCTAGCGGGAGGGTTGAAGGAGCAGTTCTTC
TRBV28	TRBD2	NA	TRBJ2-5	CASRSSGLYVETQYF	TGTGCCAGCAGAAGTAGCGGGCTGTACGTAGAGACCCAGTACTTC
TRBV18	TRBD2	NA	TRBJ2-1	CASSPPTGLSSYNEQFF	TGTGCCAGCTCACCACCAACGGGACTATCTTCCTACAATGAGCAGTTCTTC
TRBV28	NA	NA	TRBJ2-7	CASTQSRGSVSSYEQYF	TGTGCCAGCACCCAATCAAGGGGGTCGGTGAGCTCCTACGAGCAGTACTTC
TRBV5-4	NA	NA	TRBJ2-7	CASSLGPGGSYEQYF	TGTGCCAGCAGCTTAGGACCCGGGGGCTCCTACGAGCAGTACTTC
TRBV9	NA	NA	TRBJ1-1	CASSGQGALSENTEAFF	TGTGCCAGCAGCGGACAAGGGGCCCTTTCTGAGAACACTGAAGCTTTCTTT
TRBV7-2	NA	NA	TRBJ1-6	CASSFNSGNSPLHF	TGTGCCAGCAGCTTTAACAGTGGGAATTCACCCCTCCACTTT
TRBV7-9	TRBD1	once	TRBJ1-6	CASSLQRFRDRDSPLHF	TGTGCCAGCAGCTTACAGAGATTCCGGGACAGGGATTCACCCCTCCACTTT
TRBV6-5	TRBD1	NA	TRBJ2-1	CASSYQGQGYNEQFF	TGTGCCAGCAGTTACCAGGGACAGGGGTACAATGAGCAGTTCTTC
TRBV29-1	NA	few	TRBJ2-6	CSVSLISSGANVLTF	TGCAGCGTTAGTCTAATTTCCTCTGGGGCCAACGTCCTGACTTTC
TRBV11-2	NA	NA	TRBJ2-7	CASSSWARKKSYEQYF	TGTGCCAGCAGCTCTTGGGCCAGGAAGAAAAGCTACGAGCAGTACTTC
TRBV10-3	NA	NA	TRBJ1-5	CAISENSNQPQHF	TGTGCCATCTCAGAAAATAGCAATCAGCCCCAGCATTTT
TRBV19	NA	NA	TRBJ2-1	CASSSLGSGANEQFF	TGTGCCAGTAGTTCCTTGGGAAGCGGAGCGAATGAGCAGTTCTTC
TRBV6-6	NA	NA	TRBJ2-3	CASSLLGADTQYF	TGTGCCAGCAGTTTATTAGGGGCAGATACGCAGTATTTT
TRBV2	TRBD1	NA	TRBJ2-5	CASSLWTGETQYF	TGTGCCAGCAGTCTTTGGACAGGGGAGACCCAGTACTTC